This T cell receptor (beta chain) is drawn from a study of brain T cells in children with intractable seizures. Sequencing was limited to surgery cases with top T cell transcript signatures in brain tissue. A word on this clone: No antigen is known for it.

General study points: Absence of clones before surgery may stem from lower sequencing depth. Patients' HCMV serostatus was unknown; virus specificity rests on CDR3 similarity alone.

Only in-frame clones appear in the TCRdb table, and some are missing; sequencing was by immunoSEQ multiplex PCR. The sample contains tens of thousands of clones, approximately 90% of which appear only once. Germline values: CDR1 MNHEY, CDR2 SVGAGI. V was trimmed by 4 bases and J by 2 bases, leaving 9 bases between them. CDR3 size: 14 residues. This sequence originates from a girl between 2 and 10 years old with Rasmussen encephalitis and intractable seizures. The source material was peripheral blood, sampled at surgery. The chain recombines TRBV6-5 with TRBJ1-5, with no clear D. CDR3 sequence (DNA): TGTGCCAGCAGTTCCCCCGGGGGCAATCAGCCCCAGCATTTT. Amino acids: CASSSPGGNQPQHF.